A selection of T cell receptor beta chains follows, all from one sample in a study of T cells in localized non-small cell lung cancer. TCRdb's copy holds only in-frame clones and misses some; the assay was immunoSEQ multiplex PCR. The table includes tens of thousands of clones, more than 75% detected once. The sequenced sample was PBMCs, obtained before any cancer treatment. These receptors were obtained from a woman aged 40 to 75 with stage II squamous cell lung carcinoma. Each CDR3 is given with its conserved first and last residue. The D gene is left open where the match is weak. For some rows the clone size is stated as once, few or many, or as a class when expanded; others skip it.

v_call	j_call	d_call	clone_size	cdr3_aa	cdr3_nt
TRBV5-4	TRBJ1-4	NA	few	CASSPRPEHEKLFF	TGTGCCAGCAGCCCCCGACCCGAGCATGAAAAACTGTTTTTT
TRBV4-3	TRBJ2-4	TRBD2	NA	CASSQDFLGGKNIQYF	TGCGCCAGCAGCCAAGACTTTCTGGGAGGGAAAAACATTCAGTACTTC
TRBV29-1	TRBJ1-5	NA	once	CSVTWGGTGPQHF	TGCAGCGTGACATGGGGGGGAACCGGGCCCCAGCATTTT
TRBV5-1	TRBJ1-2	TRBD1	NA	CASSNQGAGYGYTF	TGCGCCAGCAGCAATCAGGGGGCGGGGTATGGCTACACCTTC
TRBV7-9	TRBJ2-3	TRBD2	NA	CASSLGGTSGNTDTQYF	TGTGCCAGCAGCTTAGGGGGGACTAGCGGGAACACAGATACGCAGTATTTT
TRBV30	TRBJ1-2	TRBD1	NA	CAWSFTGGSNYGYTF	TGTGCCTGGAGTTTCACAGGGGGTTCAAACTATGGCTACACCTTC
TRBV13	TRBJ2-6	NA	NA	CASSSSPPSRANVLTF	TGTGCCAGCAGCTCCTCCCCCCCCAGTCGGGCCAACGTCCTGACTTTC
TRBV5-6	TRBJ2-7	NA	NA	CASSSLVRGDYEQYF	TGTGCCAGCAGCTCTTTAGTGAGAGGAGACTACGAGCAGTACTTC
TRBV2	TRBJ2-6	NA	NA	CASSDLWAGAGANVLTF	TGTGCCAGCAGTGATTTGTGGGCAGGGGCCGGGGCCAACGTCCTGACTTTC
TRBV7-8	TRBJ2-7	TRBD2	NA	CASSAGLGGPRGGRVNEQYF	TGTGCCAGCAGCGCGGGGCTGGGCGGACCTCGGGGCGGGAGGGTCAACGAGCAGTACTTC
TRBV5-1	TRBJ2-5	NA	once	CASSLTGEVRETQYF	TGCGCCAGCAGCTTGACAGGGGAGGTGAGGGAGACCCAGTACTTC
TRBV5-1	TRBJ2-7	NA	NA	CASSPWGAAEQYF	TGCGCCAGCAGCCCCTGGGGGGCGGCCGAGCAGTACTTC
TRBV7-3	TRBJ2-5	TRBD1	NA	CASSPDRDRDQETQYF	TGTGCCAGCAGCCCGGACCGGGACAGGGACCAAGAGACCCAGTACTTC
TRBV9	TRBJ1-1	NA	NA	CASGGENTEAFF	TGTGCCAGCGGAGGGGAGAACACTGAAGCTTTCTTT
TRBV10-3	TRBJ2-7	TRBD1	medium-sized	CAIMGTAYEQYF	TGTGCCATCATGGGGACAGCGTACGAGCAGTACTTC
TRBV6-1	TRBJ2-7	TRBD2	NA	CASSEGIRTSGRPLTYEQYF	TGTGCCAGCAGTGAGGGAATTAGGACTAGCGGGAGGCCTCTAACCTACGAGCAGTACTTC
TRBV30	TRBJ1-6	TRBD1	NA	CAWSVHRGRSPLHF	TGTGCCTGGAGTGTACACAGGGGGCGATCACCCCTCCACTTT
TRBV7-2	TRBJ2-1	TRBD2	NA	CASSASPRLADNEQFF	TGTGCCAGCAGCGCCTCGCCGAGGCTAGCGGACAATGAGCAGTTCTTC